This TCR beta chain was identified in a study of T cell changes during pregnancy in multiple sclerosis. V dropped 3 bases and J dropped 6 bases, with 12 bases sitting between them. The length of the CDR3 is 14 residues. Germline V gene data show CDR1 as LNHDA and CDR2 as SQIVND (reference sequence). Some clones are missing from TCRdb's copy, which holds only in-frame ones; the method was immunoSEQ multiplex PCR. The table has roughly 35,000 clones, around 92% seen once. The origin of this receptor is a female donor with multiple sclerosis, enrolled in a pregnancy study. The chain recombines TRBV19 with TRBJ1-5; D remains ambiguous. The sample consisted of CD4+ T cells from peripheral blood mononuclear cells, taken after pregnancy. Here the CDR3 DNA reads TGTGCCAGTAGTATTATATCGGGTCTTCAGCCCCAGCATTTT. This codes for CASSIISGLQPQHF.